The 11 T cell receptor beta chains reported below all come from one sample, sequenced in a study of regulatory T cells in long-lasting Graves disease (TCRdb year 2021). What this sample's time point label stands for: newly diagnosed GD, antithyroid drugs for less than 3 months. RNA was extracted from PBMCs in TRIzol for both TCR sequencing and RNA sequencing. The receptor library was made with multiplex PCR. The run used an Illumina HiSeq 4000. CDR3 regions were amplified by Arm-PCR with iRepertoire HTBI primers to construct TCR beta libraries. Clones were called with MiXCR by TCRdb after fastp trimmed the public reads at Q25, and only in-frame beta chains were retained. Rows with one shared CDR3 protein collapse into an entry with the most common genes and DNA. Counted in this sample were 440,000 or so distinct CDR3 sequences; more than 12% of them appeared once. Jointly, the top ten make up 16% of the sample.

The same data also went into a second study, on T cells in Graves' hyperthyroidism and ophthalmopathy.

The starting material was peripheral blood mononuclear cells (PBMCs), obtained at new diagnosis, from a patient treated with antithyroid drugs. All receptors derive from a woman aged 30 to 39 with Graves disease. Donor details come from another sample of the same person, matched by shared clones.

Ten or more counts support this clonotype. J is TRBJ1-2 and V is TRBV6-1; tentatively, D is TRBD1 (5 bases). Germline V gene lookup returns CDR1 MNHNS and CDR2 SASEGT. CDR3 size: 15 residues. With 1 base removed from V and 10 bases from J, the gap between germline ends came to 19 bases. This chain's CDR3 is CASSEGGAGKTSYTF. The CDR3 DNA reads TGTGCCAGCAGTGAAGGGGGCGCTGGCAAAACTTCCTACACCTTC.

In this sample, this clonotype turned up a few times. The rearrangement uses TRBV27 and TRBJ2-1, with 7 bases lining up with TRBD2. The junction had 9 bases not matched to a gene; V was cut back by 7 bases and J by 6 bases. The CDR3 has 14 amino acids. CDR1 MNHEY and CDR2 SMNVEV come from the germline V gene (reference sequence). CDR3 nucleotides: TGTGCCAGCACTGTCGGCGGGAGTCTCAATGAGCAGTTCTTC. The encoded protein is CASTVGGSLNEQFF.

V is TRBV6-2 or TRBV6-3 and J is TRBJ1-3; D remains unclear. This CDR3 contains 15 residues. Germline V lookup: CDR1 MNHEY, CDR2 SVGEGT. V was pared by 7 bases and J by 5 bases, with 18 bases between. The CDR3 region is CASTQASLGRNTIYF. DNA for the CDR3: TGTGCCAGCACCCAGGCCAGTCTGGGCCGAAACACCATATATTTT.

This clonotype was detected only once. This chain joins TRBV19 and TRBJ2-1, with unresolved D. Germline V CDR1 and CDR2: LNHDA, SQIVND (reference sequence). V was pared by 7 bases and J by 0 bases, with 10 bases between. The CDR3 contains 14 residues. CDR3 nucleotide sequence: TGTGCCAGTATGGCGGCTTTCTCCTACAATGAGCAGTTCTTC. Protein: CASMAAFSYNEQFF.

V is TRBV6-1 and J is TRBJ2-7; TRBD1 matches at 9 bases. J gave up 4 bases and V 6 bases, and 7 bases lay outside the gene matches. CDR1 and CDR2 from the germline V gene are MNHNS and SASEGT. The CDR3 sequence is 14 residues long. CDR3 amino acids: CASSRTGDAYEQYF. The CDR3 region has the DNA TGTGCCAGCAGCCGGACAGGGGACGCTTACGAGCAGTACTTC.

This rearrangement joins TRBV2 to TRBJ1-3; D remains ambiguous. V was shortened by 6 bases and J by 5 bases, with 11 bases between the two germline ends. There are 13 residues in the CDR3. The germline V gene encodes CDR1 SNHLY and CDR2 FYNNEI. CDR3 in amino acids: CASRESPRNTIYF. The CDR3 DNA sequence: TGTGCCAGCAGGGAAAGCCCGAGAAACACCATATATTTT.

This rearrangement joins TRBV7-9 to TRBJ2-7, with D unclear. This CDR3 contains 14 residues. V lost 2 bases, J lost 0 bases, and 8 bases lay in between. Germline V CDR1 and CDR2: SEHNR, FQNEAQ (reference sequence). CDR3 loop: CASSLYPDSYEQYF. The DNA of the CDR3 is TGTGCCAGCAGCTTATACCCCGACTCCTACGAGCAGTACTTC.

This clonotype was seen ten or more times. J is TRBJ2-3 and V is TRBV29-1, with 9 positions matching TRBD2. This CDR3 is built from 14 residues. V shed 8 bases and J 0 bases; nucleotides not matched to a gene: 6. Germline values: CDR1 SQVTM, CDR2 ANQGSEA. CDR3 loop: CSSGRTVSTDTQYF. The CDR3 coding sequence is TGCAGCAGCGGGAGGACCGTTAGCACAGATACGCAGTATTTT.

The V and J genes are TRBV25-1 and TRBJ2-7; D remains unclear. Trimming left V 4 bases short and J 6 bases short, with 13 bases between. The length of the CDR3 is 13 residues. In germline, CDR1 is MGHDK, CDR2 SYGVNS. CDR3 DNA sequence: TGTGCCAGCAGTGGTAGCACGTACTCCGAGCAGTACTTC. Translated: CASSGSTYSEQYF.

The gene calls are TRBV6-5 and TRBJ2-2, with 8 bases matching TRBD1. CDR3 length equals 17 residues. Trimming at V came to 2 bases and at J to 1 base, leaving 6 bases not matched to a gene. The germline gives CDR1 MNHEY, CDR2 SVGAGI. CDR3 bases: TGTGCCAGCAGTTACGGGCAGGGGGCTTGGAACACCGGGGAGCTGTTTTTT. Protein: CASSYGQGAWNTGELFF.

The chain joins TRBV19 to TRBJ2-1; a possible D gene is TRBD2 (5 bases). V was cut by 1 base and J by 0 bases, with 7 bases left in between. The CDR3 extends over 15 amino acids. Germline CDR1 reads LNHDA; CDR2 reads SQIVND (reference sequence). CDR3 in amino acids: CASSIGGGSYNEQFF. For the CDR3, the DNA is TGTGCCAGTAGTATAGGTGGAGGCTCCTACAATGAGCAGTTCTTC.